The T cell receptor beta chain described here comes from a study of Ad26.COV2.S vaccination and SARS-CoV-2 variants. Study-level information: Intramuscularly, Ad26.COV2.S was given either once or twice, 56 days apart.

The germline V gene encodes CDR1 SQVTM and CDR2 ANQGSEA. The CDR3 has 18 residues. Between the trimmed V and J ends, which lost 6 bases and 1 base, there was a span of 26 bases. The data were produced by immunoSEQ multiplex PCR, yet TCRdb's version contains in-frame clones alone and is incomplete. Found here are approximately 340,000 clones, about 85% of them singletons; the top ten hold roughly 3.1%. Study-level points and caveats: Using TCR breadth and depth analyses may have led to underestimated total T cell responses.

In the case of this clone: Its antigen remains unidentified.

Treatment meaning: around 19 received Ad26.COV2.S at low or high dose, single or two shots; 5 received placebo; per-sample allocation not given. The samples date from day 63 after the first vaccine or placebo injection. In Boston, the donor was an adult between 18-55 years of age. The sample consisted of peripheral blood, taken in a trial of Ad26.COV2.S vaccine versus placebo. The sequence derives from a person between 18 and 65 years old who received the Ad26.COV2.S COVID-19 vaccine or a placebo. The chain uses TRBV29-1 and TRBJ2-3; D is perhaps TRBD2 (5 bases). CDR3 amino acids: CSVPTEAARGRGTDTQYF. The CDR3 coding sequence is TGCAGCGTCCCAACCGAGGCAGCTCGGGGTCGTGGCACAGATACGCAGTATTTT.